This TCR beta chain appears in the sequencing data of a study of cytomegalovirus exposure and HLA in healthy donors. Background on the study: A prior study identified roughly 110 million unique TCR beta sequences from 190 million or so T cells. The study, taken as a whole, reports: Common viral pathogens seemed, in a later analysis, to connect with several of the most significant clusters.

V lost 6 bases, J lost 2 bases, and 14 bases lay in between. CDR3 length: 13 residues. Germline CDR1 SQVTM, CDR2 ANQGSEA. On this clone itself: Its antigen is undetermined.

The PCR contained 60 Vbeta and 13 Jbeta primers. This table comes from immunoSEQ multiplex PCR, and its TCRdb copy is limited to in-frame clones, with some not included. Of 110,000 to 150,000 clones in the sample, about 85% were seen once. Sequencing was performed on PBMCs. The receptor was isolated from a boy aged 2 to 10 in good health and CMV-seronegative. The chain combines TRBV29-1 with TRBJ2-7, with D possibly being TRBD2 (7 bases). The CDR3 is CSVGAGETYEQYF. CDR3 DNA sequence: TGCAGCGTGGGGGCGGGGGAGACCTACGAGCAGTACTTC.